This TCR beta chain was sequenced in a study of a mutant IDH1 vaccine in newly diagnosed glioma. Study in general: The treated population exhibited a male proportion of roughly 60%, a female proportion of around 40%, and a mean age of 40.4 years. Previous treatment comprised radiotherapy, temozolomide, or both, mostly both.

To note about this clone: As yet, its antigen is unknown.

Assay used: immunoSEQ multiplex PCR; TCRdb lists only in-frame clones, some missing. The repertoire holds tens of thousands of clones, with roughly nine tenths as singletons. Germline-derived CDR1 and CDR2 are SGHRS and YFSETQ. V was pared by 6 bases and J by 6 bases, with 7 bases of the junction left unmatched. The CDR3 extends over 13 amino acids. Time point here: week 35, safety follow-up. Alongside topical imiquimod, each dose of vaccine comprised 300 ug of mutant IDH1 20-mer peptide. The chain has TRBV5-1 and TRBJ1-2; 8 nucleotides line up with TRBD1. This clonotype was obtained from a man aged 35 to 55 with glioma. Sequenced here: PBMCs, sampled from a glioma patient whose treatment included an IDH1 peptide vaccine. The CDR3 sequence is CASTEDRADGYTF. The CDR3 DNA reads TGCGCCAGCACCGAGGACAGGGCGGATGGCTACACCTTC. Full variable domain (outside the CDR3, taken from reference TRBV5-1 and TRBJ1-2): KAGVTQTPRYLIKTRGQQVTLSCSPISGHRSVSWYQQTPGQGLQFLFEYFSETQRNKGNFPGRFSGRQFSNSRSEMNVSTLELGDSALYLCASTEDRADGYTFGSGTRLTVV.